This T cell receptor beta chain originates from a study of PD-1 blockade in classical Hodgkin lymphoma (dated by TCRdb to about 2020). For context, the study as a whole: Nivolumab dosing was 3 mg/kg intravenously every 2 weeks, continuing until either disease progression or unacceptable toxicity. The study used CyTOF and TCR beta sequencing to define a peripheral blood immune signature of response to PD-1 blockade in classical Hodgkin lymphoma.

Results and caveats for the whole study, not just this receptor: Only a single clinical trial cohort was studied, and what caused the repertoire differences, possibly disease activity or prior therapy, remained undefined. Baseline TCR diversity was reported to be lower in newly diagnosed patients than in healthy donors, and even lower in relapsed/refractory patients. Patients starting nivolumab less than 1 year after ASCT had lower diversity and were excluded from later analyses to avoid confounding by immune reconstitution. Trial patients with a complete response had baseline diversity similar to that of newly diagnosed patients, while partial responders and progressors had significantly lower diversity. A significant rise by C4D1 was seen in CD4+ but not CD8+ TCR diversity (p=0.0027 vs p=0.16), with the rise being most apparent in complete responders (p=0.02).

This specimen's time point label, per the study, means: cycle 4 day 1 (C4D1), after six to seven weeks of nivolumab. Every trial patient had relapsed after autologous stem cell transplantation, and cohorts A, B and C differed in prior brentuximab vedotin exposure. The trial cohort was composed of over 50 patients with relapsed/refractory classical Hodgkin lymphoma, for whom complete response, partial response or progressive disease was recorded as best overall response. Single-agent nivolumab was administered to trial patients in the multi-cohort phase II CheckMate 205 trial. An independent review committee assessed best overall response using the 2007 International Working Group response criteria. Trial PBMCs were collected immediately before nivolumab initiation (C1D1) and during therapy at cycle 2 day 1 and cycle 4 day 1. Peripheral blood was collected in 8 mL Vacutainer Cell Preparation Tubes, from which PBMCs were isolated by centrifugation and then cryopreserved.

V is pared back by 3 bases and J by 3 bases, with 15 bases lying between the germline termini. Taken from the germline V gene (reference sequence), the CDR1 and CDR2 loops are GTSNPN and SVGIG. From the cysteine through the phenylalanine, the CDR3 covers 14 amino acids. Only the CDR3 DNA stays, 42 bases, in frame from base 1. Genomic DNA was isolated using the Qiagen DNeasy kit from unsorted PBMCs as well as from negatively selected CD4+ and CD8+ fractions. Amplification of TCR beta CDR3 regions was done by immunoSEQ multiplex PCR with primers that anneal to V and J segments. A synthetic immune receptor repertoire was used to minimize amplification bias, and any residual bias was removed computationally once sequencing was done. The study's processing was this. Repertoire diversity was quantified as the Shannon entropy index using custom Python scripts. Unsorted, CD4+ and CD8+ repertoires were analyzed separately, except for combined analyses in which CD4+ and CD8+ sequences were merged in silico. Clonal expansion was defined as a frequency increase of at least 2-fold after treatment compared with C1D1, and clones undetected at baseline were assigned a pseudocount of 0.5. Clones with 0 or 1 copy at C1D1 were classified as singleton clones, and clones with 2 or more copies were classified as non-singleton clones. Clones expanded in unsorted samples were assigned a CD4+, CD8+ or unknown annotation through matching of protein sequences in sorted samples from the same patient. Wilcoxon tests on paired samples were used to test diversity changes from C1D1 to C4D1. Sourced from immuneACCESS, this table was stored by TCRdb with only in-frame sequences that have V and J called. A share of the clones is absent; for the studies checked, an unresolved V gene accounts for under half, and the remainder has no known explanation. V, J and clone size were drawn from that table, and D and trimming were deduced from the DNA. The sample has roughly 100,000 clones on record, approximately 89% of them singletons. The top ten clonotypes cover 15% to 20% of the sample.

Regarding this clone: The antigen this receptor binds is unknown. Nothing much larger sits one base from this clone, and base qualities are not available.

The chain joins TRBV30 to TRBJ2-7; a confident D gene designation cannot be given. The receptor's source is a human donor with classical Hodgkin lymphoma. Sequenced here: peripheral blood mononuclear cells (PBMCs), sampled before the fourth cycle of nivolumab. The CDR3 loop reads CAWSPPDPFYEQYF. The sequenced DNA: TGTGCCTGGAGCCCTCCAGACCCGTTCTACGAGCAGTACTTC.